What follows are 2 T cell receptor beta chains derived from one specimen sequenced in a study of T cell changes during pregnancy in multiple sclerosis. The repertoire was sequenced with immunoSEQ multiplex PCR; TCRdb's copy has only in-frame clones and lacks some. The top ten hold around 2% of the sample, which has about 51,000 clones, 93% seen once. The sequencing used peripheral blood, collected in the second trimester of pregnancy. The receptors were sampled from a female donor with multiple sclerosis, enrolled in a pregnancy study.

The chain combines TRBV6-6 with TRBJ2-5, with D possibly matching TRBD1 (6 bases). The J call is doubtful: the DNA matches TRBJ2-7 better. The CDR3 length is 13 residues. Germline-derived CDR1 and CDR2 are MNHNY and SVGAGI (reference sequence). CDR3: CASSQIQGHEQYF. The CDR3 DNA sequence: TGTGCCAGCAGTCAAATACAGGGTCACGAGCAGTACTTC.

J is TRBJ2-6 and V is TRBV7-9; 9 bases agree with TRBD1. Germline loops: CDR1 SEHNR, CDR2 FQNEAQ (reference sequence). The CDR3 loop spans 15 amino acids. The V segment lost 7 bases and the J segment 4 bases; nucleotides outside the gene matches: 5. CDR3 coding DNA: TGTGCCAGCACCGGACAGGGGTACGGGGCCAACGTCCTGACTTTC. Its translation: CASTGQGYGANVLTF. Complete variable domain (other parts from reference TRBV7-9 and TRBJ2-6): DTGVSQNPRHKITKRGQNVTFRCDPISEHNRLYWYRQTLGQGPEFLTYFQNEAQLEKSRLLSDRFSAERPKGSFSTLEIQRTEQGDSAMYLCASTGQGYGANVLTFGAGSRLTVL.